The T cell receptor (beta chain) under discussion was sequenced for a study of T cells after yellow fever vaccination. Study-wide results and caveats: Sorted repertoires could include abundant contaminating clonotypes from bulk cells. Most clones from primary vaccination were detected again post-booster (around 96% CD4, roughly 90% CD8). A weaker but faster secondary response was observed, peaking on day 5 versus 15.

The CDR3 sequence is 16 residues long. Germline values: CDR1 SGHTA, CDR2 FQGTGA. V was shortened by 0 bases and J by 2 bases, with 12 bases between the two germline ends. This clonotype was seen only a few times. As yet, its antigen is unknown. By 5'RACE template switching, TCR cDNA was produced, with a universal primer site and UMIs added in the process. TCRdb reprocessed the 5' RACE reads with MiXCR, giving one entry per CDR3 protein. This sample has fewer than 400,000 distinct CDR3 sequences, with over 8.5% found just once. The rearrangement uses TRBV7-3 and TRBJ2-3; D is ambiguous. The TCR sequence derives from a man aged 18 to 35 who received the YFV17D yellow fever vaccine. Sequences were derived from CD4+ T cells sorted from PBMCs, sampled 45 days after the yellow fever booster vaccination. The CDR3 reads CASSLTRNLDTDTQYF. CDR3 nucleotide sequence: TGTGCCAGCAGCTTAACTCGAAATCTGGACACAGATACGCAGTATTTT.